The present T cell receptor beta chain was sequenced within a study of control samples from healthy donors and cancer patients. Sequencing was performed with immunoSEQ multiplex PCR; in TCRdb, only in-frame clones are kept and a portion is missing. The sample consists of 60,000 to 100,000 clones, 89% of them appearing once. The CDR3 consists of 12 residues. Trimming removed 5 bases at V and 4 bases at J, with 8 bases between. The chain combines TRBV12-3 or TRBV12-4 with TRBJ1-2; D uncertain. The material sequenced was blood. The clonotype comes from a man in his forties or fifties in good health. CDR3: CASSVHSYGYTF. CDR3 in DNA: TGTGCCAGCAGTGTACACAGCTATGGCTACACCTTC.